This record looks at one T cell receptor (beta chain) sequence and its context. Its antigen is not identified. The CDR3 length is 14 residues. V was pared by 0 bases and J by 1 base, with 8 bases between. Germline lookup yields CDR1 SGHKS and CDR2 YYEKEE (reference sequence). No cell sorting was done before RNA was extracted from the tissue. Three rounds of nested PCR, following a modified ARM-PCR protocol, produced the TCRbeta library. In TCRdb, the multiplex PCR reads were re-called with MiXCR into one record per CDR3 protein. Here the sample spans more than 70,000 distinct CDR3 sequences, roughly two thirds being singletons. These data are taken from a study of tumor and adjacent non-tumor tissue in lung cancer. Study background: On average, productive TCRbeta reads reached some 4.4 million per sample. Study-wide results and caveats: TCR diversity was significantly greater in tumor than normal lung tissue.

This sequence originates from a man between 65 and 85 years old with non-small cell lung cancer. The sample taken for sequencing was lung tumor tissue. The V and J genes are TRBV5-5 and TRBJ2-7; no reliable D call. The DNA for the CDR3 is TGTGCCAGCAGCTTGGGGACGGCTTCCTACGAGCAGTACTTC. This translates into CASSLGTASYEQYF.